This T cell receptor (beta chain) is from a study of a mutant IDH1 vaccine in newly diagnosed glioma. Turning to this clone: Its antigen remains unidentified.

The V end lost 5 bases, the J end lost 7 bases, and 36 bases lay between the germline ends. CDR3 size: 21 residues. Germline V gives CDR1 KGHSH, CDR2 LQKENI. The time point: week 35, safety follow-up. In the vaccine, a single dose held 300 ug of the mutant IDH1 20-mer peptide, along with topical imiquimod. TCRdb's copy holds only in-frame clones and misses some; the assay was immunoSEQ multiplex PCR. The sample lists about 55,000 clones; about 85% were seen once. J is TRBJ2-1 and V is TRBV18; a weak D match, TRBD2 (6 bases). This sequence was found in a woman younger than 35 with glioma. Sequenced here: PBMCs, sampled from a glioma patient whose treatment included an IDH1 peptide vaccine. Here the CDR3 DNA reads TGTGCCAGCTCATCGGGGGTGAGGAGGTCGCTAGGCACACGCGTGTTAAATGAGCAGTTCTTC. It yields the protein CASSSGVRRSLGTRVLNEQFF.